Listed below are T cell receptor beta chains from one sample, sequenced in a study of T cell changes during pregnancy in multiple sclerosis. Here immunoSEQ multiplex PCR was the method, and the copy in TCRdb shows in-frame clones only, minus some. The sample records about 36,000 clones, around 92% being singletons. Sequencing was carried out using PBMCs (not recorded whether the cells were cultured). These receptors were obtained from a female donor with multiple sclerosis, enrolled in a pregnancy study. The CDR3 runs from the conserved cysteine through the conserved F or W. The order of the fields is D gene, J gene, V gene, clone size, CDR3 DNA, CDR3 protein. D genes are given only for firm matches. Clone sizes are given selectively: once, few, many, or a class where the clone is expanded.

D: NA; J: TRBJ1-5; V: TRBV19; size: NA; DNA: TGTGCCAGTAGTTTGGGGGAAAGTCAGCCCCAGCATTTT; CDR3: CASSLGESQPQHF
D: NA; J: TRBJ1-1; V: TRBV2; size: NA; DNA: TGTGCCAGCAGCGCACAGGGCGACACTGAAGCTTTCTTT; CDR3: CASSAQGDTEAFF
D: TRBD1; J: TRBJ1-2; V: TRBV19; size: NA; DNA: TGTGCCAGTAGTATAGCCTTCACTTACAGGGGGCCAAGGGGCTACACCTTC; CDR3: CASSIAFTYRGPRGYTF
D: TRBD1; J: TRBJ1-4; V: TRBV6-5; size: NA; DNA: TGTGCCAGCAGTTGGACAGGGGTGGGTGAAAAACTGTTTTTT; CDR3: CASSWTGVGEKLFF
D: NA; J: TRBJ1-5; V: TRBV27; size: NA; DNA: TGTGCCAGCAGTTTCATTCCCGGGAGCAATCAGCCCCAGCATTTT; CDR3: CASSFIPGSNQPQHF
D: TRBD1; J: TRBJ1-3; V: TRBV5-1; size: NA; DNA: TGCGCCAGCAGCCGATCAGGGGGGGCTGGAAACACCATATATTTT; CDR3: CASSRSGGAGNTIYF
D: NA; J: TRBJ2-3; V: TRBV5-6; size: NA; DNA: TGTGCCAGCAGCTTGGCTTCAGGCGCAGATACGCAGTATTTT; CDR3: CASSLASGADTQYF
D: NA; J: TRBJ2-3; V: TRBV28; size: NA; DNA: TGTGCCAGCAGTTCGAGGCTACTCACAGATACGCAGTATTTT; CDR3: CASSSRLLTDTQYF
D: TRBD1; J: TRBJ1-2; V: TRBV4-3; size: NA; DNA: TGCGCCAGCAGCCAAGGTATACAGGGGGCGCGGGACTATGGCTACACCTTC; CDR3: CASSQGIQGARDYGYTF
D: NA; J: TRBJ2-7; V: TRBV1; size: NA; DNA: TGCACCAGCAGCCAAGAGGTGGACGGAGTCCCCTACGAGCAGTACTTC; CDR3: CTSSQEVDGVPYEQYF
D: NA; J: TRBJ1-5; V: TRBV6-6; size: NA; DNA: TGTGCCAGCAGTTACGGCAGCAATCAGCCCCAGCATTTT; CDR3: CASSYGSNQPQHF
D: NA; J: TRBJ2-2; V: TRBV28; size: NA; DNA: TGTGCCAGCACTCCTTTTGTGAAAGAGGTGGTGGGGGAGCTGTTTTTT; CDR3: CASTPFVKEVVGELFF
D: NA; J: TRBJ1-1; V: TRBV18; size: once; DNA: TGTGCCAGCTCACAGGGGGTGAACACTGAAGCTTTCTTT; CDR3: CASSQGVNTEAFF
D: NA; J: TRBJ1-1; V: TRBV29-1; size: NA; DNA: TGCAGCGTTGAAGATCGGGGAGGATTGAACACTGAAGCTTTCTTT; CDR3: CSVEDRGGLNTEAFF
D: NA; J: TRBJ1-2; V: TRBV29-1; size: NA; DNA: TGCAGCGTTGCGGAGGGGATAAGAACCATCCTGAATAACTATGGCTACACCTTC; CDR3: CSVAEGIRTILNNYGYTF
D: TRBD1; J: TRBJ2-7; V: TRBV9; size: NA; DNA: TGTGCCAGCAGCAACACCGGGACAGCGTACGCGGAGCAGTACTTC; CDR3: CASSNTGTAYAEQYF
D: NA; J: TRBJ2-7; V: TRBV7-6; size: NA; DNA: TGTGCCAGCAGCTTAGAGACGAGGTCCTACGAGCAGTACTTC; CDR3: CASSLETRSYEQYF
D: NA; J: TRBJ2-5; V: TRBV7-8; size: NA; DNA: TGTGCCAGCAGCTTAAATCGGTTCGCGACTAGGTTGGAGACCCAGTACTTC; CDR3: CASSLNRFATRLETQYF
D: NA; J: TRBJ2-7; V: TRBV29-1; size: once; DNA: TGCAGCGTTGTGGTCGCGGGGTCCGCGGATGTGCAGTACTTC; CDR3: CSVVVAGSADVQYF
D: TRBD1; J: TRBJ2-7; V: TRBV9; size: once; DNA: TGTGCCAGCAGCGTAGGGGGACAGGGCGGCTACGAGCAGTACTTC; CDR3: CASSVGGQGGYEQYF
D: TRBD2; J: TRBJ2-1; V: TRBV2; size: NA; DNA: TGTGCCAGCAGACTCCTAGCGGGAACTGACAATGAGCAGTTCTTC; CDR3: CASRLLAGTDNEQFF
D: TRBD1; J: TRBJ1-1; V: TRBV6-6; size: NA; DNA: TGTGCCAGCAGGACAGGGGACACTGAAGCTTTCTTT; CDR3: CASRTGDTEAFF
D: NA; J: TRBJ1-1; V: TRBV6-5; size: NA; DNA: TGTGCCAGCAGTCCCGGACTGGGATTTGGAGCTTTCTTT; CDR3: CASSPGLGFGAFF
D: TRBD1; J: TRBJ1-2; V: TRBV12-5; size: NA; DNA: TGTGCTAGTGGTCCCCTTGGGGACAGGAATGGCTACACCTTC; CDR3: CASGPLGDRNGYTF
D: TRBD1; J: TRBJ2-7; V: TRBV11-2; size: once; DNA: TGTGCCAGCAGCTTAGGGACAGGGGGCGAGCAGTACTTC; CDR3: CASSLGTGGEQYF
D: TRBD2; J: TRBJ2-1; V: TRBV18; size: NA; DNA: TGTGCCAGCACACCAGGGTCCGTTAGCGGGAGGGAATTTAATGAGCAGTTCTTC; CDR3: CASTPGSVSGREFNEQFF
D: TRBD2; J: TRBJ2-1; V: TRBV9; size: NA; DNA: TGTGCCAGCAGCGCTCTCCCGGGTGGTCGAGCGGGAGGCAATGAGCAGTTCTTC; CDR3: CASSALPGGRAGGNEQFF
D: TRBD1; J: TRBJ1-1; V: TRBV29-1; size: NA; DNA: TGCAGCTTACAGGGGACGGGCACTGAAGCTTTCTTT; CDR3: CSLQGTGTEAFF
D: TRBD1; J: TRBJ2-2; V: TRBV7-9; size: NA; DNA: TGTGCCAGCAGCTCGCAGGGGGACACCGGGGAGCTGTTTTTT; CDR3: CASSSQGDTGELFF
D: TRBD1; J: TRBJ2-1; V: TRBV6-4; size: few; DNA: TGTGCCAGCAGTGCGGCAGGGGGCACCTACAATGAGCAGTTCTTC; CDR3: CASSAAGGTYNEQFF
D: NA; J: TRBJ1-2; V: TRBV7-9; size: once; DNA: TGTGCCAGCAGCTTAGATACGGAGGTGAACTATGGCTACACCTTC; CDR3: CASSLDTEVNYGYTF
D: NA; J: TRBJ2-2; V: TRBV7-3; size: NA; DNA: TGTGCCAGCAGCTTAACTGTACAGAACACCGGGGAGCTGTTTTTT; CDR3: CASSLTVQNTGELFF
D: NA; J: TRBJ2-7; V: TRBV21-1; size: NA; DNA: TGTGCCAGCAGCCTAAGGGCGGGTTTCGGAGAGGCCTACGAGCAGTACTTC; CDR3: CASSLRAGFGEAYEQYF
D: NA; J: TRBJ1-1; V: TRBV7-9; size: NA; DNA: TGTGCCAGCAGCCGATCGGTTGCTTTCTTT; CDR3: CASSRSVAFF
D: TRBD2; J: TRBJ2-2; V: TRBV10-3; size: NA; DNA: TGTGCCATCAGTGAGTCTGGGACTAGCACCGGGGAGCTGTTTTTT; CDR3: CAISESGTSTGELFF